This T cell receptor (beta chain) was observed in a study of T cell clonality in common variable immunodeficiency. Notes on this clone: Its antigen is not known. The read falls 3 residues short of the CDR3 end, and the missing part is taken from the germline J gene.

This CDR3 has 15 residues. After removal of 5 bases from V and 10 bases from J, the junction contained 9 bases not matched to a gene. Germline values: CDR1 SEHNR, CDR2 FQNEAQ (reference sequence). The study, taken as a whole, reports: In common variable immunodeficiency, TCR beta chains reportedly carried fewer deletions and N-nucleotide insertions.

Measured with immunoSEQ multiplex PCR; TCRdb has only the in-frame clones, and not every one. There are about 12,000 clones in the sample, none observed a single time. The TCR was taken from a human donor with common variable immunodeficiency. Specimen: peripheral blood mononuclear cells. The genes are TRBV7-9 and TRBJ1-6, with TRBD1 matching 9 bases. The CDR3 region is CASSLTGGSYSPLHF. CDR3 DNA (partial): TGTGCCAGCAGCCTTACAGGGGGCAGCTACTCACCC.